This passage covers 5 T cell receptor beta chains from one sample sequenced in a study of cytomegalovirus exposure and HLA in healthy donors (dated by TCRdb to about 2017). Library preparation employed the immunoSEQ multiplex PCR assay. For the multiplex PCR, a mixture combining 60 forward primers for TCR Vbeta segments and 13 reverse primers for TCR Jbeta segments was used. The table comes from immuneACCESS by way of TCRdb, which keeps in-frame sequences with V and J called. Part of the clones is missing from these tables; in studies checked, under half for an unresolved V gene and the rest for unknown reasons. This sample lists about 100,000 clones; 65% to 75% were detected once. 14% of the sample comes from the top ten. Sequenced input: PBMCs. The receptor set was obtained from a woman in her 70s in good health and CMV-seropositive.

This clone was detected a few times. V gene TRBV15 combines with J gene TRBJ1-2, with TRBD1 identical over 7 bases. V trimming: 4 bases; J trimming: 5 bases; junction bases outside the gene matches: 16. Looked up from germline, CDR1 is LNHNV and CDR2 is YYDKDF (reference sequence). This CDR3 contains 17 residues. The DNA of the CDR3 is TGTGCCACCAGCACTAACCAGGGGGGCAGGATGGGATATGGCTACACCTTC. It specifies CATSTNQGGRMGYGYTF. Full variable domain (remainder filled in from reference TRBV15 and TRBJ1-2): DAMVIQNPRYQVTQFGKPVTLSCSQTLNHNVMYWYQQKSSQAPKLLFHYYDKDFNNEADTPDNFQSRRPNTSFCFLDIRSPGLGDTAMYLCATSTNQGGRMGYGYTFGSGTRLTVV.

The chain links TRBV5-8 to TRBJ1-2; 9 bases agree with TRBD1. This CDR3 is built from 14 residues. The V segment lost 2 bases and the J segment 2 bases; nucleotides outside the gene matches: 1. Germline lookup yields CDR1 SGHTS and CDR2 YDEGEE. The CDR3 DNA follows: TGTGCCAGCAGCTTCGGGACAGGGAACTATGGCTACACCTTC. As protein: CASSFGTGNYGYTF.

This clone was observed a handful of times. The rearrangement links TRBV30 to TRBJ2-3; a weak D match, TRBD1 (5 bases). CDR1 GTSNPN and CDR2 SVGIG come from the germline V gene (reference sequence). With 3 bases removed from V and 3 bases from J, the gap between germline ends came to 13 bases. This CDR3 comprises 14 residues. The CDR3 region is CAWSTDRRTDTQYF. The CDR3 DNA follows: TGTGCCTGGAGCACTGACAGACGGACAGATACGCAGTATTTT.

This chain links TRBV29-1 with TRBJ2-5; tentative D call: TRBD2 (5 bases). The germline V gene has CDR1 SQVTM and CDR2 ANQGSEA. This CDR3 comprises 12 residues. The V and J ends lost 4 bases and 4 bases respectively, with 10 bases between them. As DNA, the CDR3 is TGCAGCGTTGTTTTCCGGGGAGAGACCCAGTACTTC. This codes for CSVVFRGETQYF.

This clone was seen a handful of times. The V call is TRBV14, the J call TRBJ2-2; unclear D gene. This CDR3 has 15 amino acids. Germline-derived CDR1 and CDR2 are SGHDN and FVKESK. The V end lost 2 bases, the J end lost 4 bases, and 11 bases lay between the germline ends. CDR3 region: CASSQYPMSTGELFF. DNA of the CDR3: TGTGCCAGCAGCCAATACCCCATGAGCACCGGGGAGCTGTTTTTT.